The 3 T cell receptor beta chains below were found in one sample sequenced in a study of metastatic and nonmetastatic thyroid tumors. TCRdb reprocessed the PCR reads via MiXCR. The data contain about 39,000 clones, roughly 15% of them seen just once; the ten biggest clones take up around 22%. Treatment of any kind had been given to no patient before thyroid surgery. The sequencing sample was made of blood. Source of these receptors: a female donor with papillary thyroid cancer or a benign thyroid nodule (not recorded which). Some clones in this sample may be carry-over from other donors' samples.

This clone was observed at least ten times. This chain links TRBV3-1 with TRBJ2-1, with D unresolved. Germline-derived CDR1 and CDR2 are LGHDT and YNNKEL (reference sequence). V was pared by 1 base and J by 9 bases, with 4 bases between. CDR3 size: 11 residues. The CDR3 region is CASSQVGEQFF. For the CDR3, the DNA is TGTGCCAGCAGCCAAGTGGGTGAGCAGTTCTTC.

There are a few counts of this clone. The chain uses TRBV12-3 or TRBV12-4 and TRBJ1-2, with 8 bases that match TRBD1. The ends lost 6 bases at V and 4 bases at J; junction bases unmatched: 7. The CDR3 length is 14 residues. CDR3 amino acids: CASRRQGRLYGYTF. The CDR3 DNA reads as TGTGCCAGCAGGCGACAGGGGCGGCTCTATGGCTACACCTTC.

This clone occurred a few times. The chain joins TRBV28 to TRBJ2-3; D remains unclear. Germline lookup yields CDR1 MDHEN and CDR2 SYDVKM. Trimming stripped 3 bases from V and 1 base from J, with 8 bases between. The CDR3 has 14 amino acids. The CDR3 nucleotides are TGTGCCAGCAGTTTTCTGAGCGGCACAGATACGCAGTATTTT. This codes for CASSFLSGTDTQYF.